The 27 T cell receptor beta chains below all came from one sample that was sequenced in a study of Tregs in tolerant kidney transplant recipients. Assay used: immunoSEQ multiplex PCR; TCRdb lists only in-frame clones, some missing. The repertoire holds 110,000 or so clones, around nine tenths seen once, with more than 0.5% in the top ten. The material sequenced was CD4+ T cells from blood. Receptors were obtained from a human donor in good health.

This clone appeared a single time. The rearrangement links TRBV5-1 to TRBJ1-4; D unresolved. The CDR3 totals 14 residues. V was clipped by 3 bases and J by 4 bases, with 10 bases between them. The germline V gene encodes CDR1 SGHRS and CDR2 YFSETQ. The CDR3: CASSSRPDNEKLFF. The CDR3 nucleotides are TGCGCCAGCAGCTCCCGACCCGATAATGAAAAACTGTTTTTT.

This sequence joins TRBV5-1 and TRBJ1-5, with 11 bases matching TRBD1. This CDR3 region has 16 residues. The junction had 8 bases not matched to a gene; V was cut back by 4 bases and J by 5 bases. Germline V CDR1 and CDR2: SGHRS, YFSETQ. Here the CDR3 DNA reads TGCGCCAGCAGCCCGACGGGACAGGGGGTCGATCAGCCCCAGCATTTT. Protein: CASSPTGQGVDQPQHF.

The chain combines TRBV19 with TRBJ1-2; possibly TRBD1 for D (5 bases). Trimming stripped 6 bases from V and 2 bases from J, with 16 bases between. This CDR3 region has 15 residues. The germline V gene has CDR1 LNHDA and CDR2 SQIVND (reference sequence). CDR3 sequence reads: CASSDIRGSNYGYTF. Written as DNA, the CDR3 is TGTGCCAGTAGCGATATTCGGGGGAGCAACTATGGCTACACCTTC.

The chain uses TRBV5-8 and TRBJ2-7; the match to TRBD1 covers 8 bases. The germline V gene has CDR1 SGHTS and CDR2 YDEGEE. V trimming: 0 bases; J trimming: 2 bases; junction bases outside the gene matches: 7. This CDR3 has 16 residues. The CDR3 DNA sequence: TGTGCCAGCAGCTTGGCCCCGGACAGGGCCACCTACGAGCAGTACTTC. Translated, it gives CASSLAPDRATYEQYF.

This chain joins TRBV6-1 and TRBJ2-7; either TRBD1 or TRBD2 may supply D (5 bases each). Looked up from germline, CDR1 is MNHNS and CDR2 is SASEGT. CDR3 size: 14 residues. V lost 7 bases and J lost 3, with 16 bases in between. The CDR3 region has the DNA TGTGCCAGCACATCCGGGACGGCTGTCTACGAGCAGTACTTC. As protein: CASTSGTAVYEQYF.

The chain has TRBV7-9 and TRBJ2-1, with 10 bases aligning to TRBD1. The CDR3 is 14 residues long. Unmatched junction bases numbered 4, after V lost 6 bases and J lost 5 bases. The germline V gene encodes CDR1 SEHNR and CDR2 FQNEAQ (reference sequence). CDR3 loop: CASSSGQGDNEQFF. The DNA of the CDR3 is TGTGCCAGCAGTTCTGGACAGGGGGACAATGAGCAGTTCTTC.

This sequence joins TRBV6-6 and TRBJ1-6; no reliable D call. Germline V gene lookup returns CDR1 MNHNY and CDR2 SVGAGI (reference sequence). This CDR3 spans 14 amino acids. The germline V and J ends were trimmed by 10 bases and 7 bases, with 17 bases remaining between them. The CDR3, as DNA: TGTGCCAATTCCCCGTTCGGGTGGAATTCACCCCTCCACTTT. Amino acids: CANSPFGWNSPLHF.

In this sample, this clone turned up once. V is TRBV5-1 and J is TRBJ2-2, with no clear D. The CDR3 spans 15 residues. Trimming removed 4 bases at V and 2 bases at J, with 12 bases between. Germline CDR1 and CDR2: SGHRS and YFSETQ. The CDR3 sequence: CASSPRAPNTGELFF. In DNA form, the CDR3 reads TGCGCCAGCAGCCCGAGAGCGCCTAACACCGGGGAGCTGTTTTTT.

This clone has a handful of counts. The chain combines TRBV4-1 with TRBJ1-5; perhaps TRBD1 as D (5 bases). Trimming cost V 3 bases and J 4 bases, with 7 bases left between them. The CDR3 sequence is 13 residues long. Germline V gene sequence: CDR1 MGHRA, CDR2 YSYEKL. In DNA, the CDR3 is TGCGCCAGCAGCCAGGGGGGGAATCAGCCCCAGCATTTT. Encoded protein: CASSQGGNQPQHF.

The chain carries TRBV5-6 and TRBJ2-1, with D unclear. Germline CDR1 SGHDT, CDR2 YYEEEE. Trimming pared 3 bases from V and 2 bases from J, leaving 12 bases between. The CDR3 length is 15 residues. This CDR3 reads CASSSWTLTYNEQFF. The CDR3 DNA reads TGTGCCAGCAGCTCCTGGACCCTAACCTACAATGAGCAGTTCTTC.

The V and J genes are TRBV19 and TRBJ2-7; 11 nucleotides line up with TRBD1. This CDR3 spans 15 amino acids. The germline V gene encodes CDR1 LNHDA and CDR2 SQIVND (reference sequence). V lost 5 bases to trimming and J lost 2 bases; unmatched junction nucleotides: 5. Here the CDR3 DNA reads TGTGCCAGTAGTGATAGGGGACAGGGGGCCTACGAGCAGTACTTC. It translates to CASSDRGQGAYEQYF.

This chain uses TRBV7-9 with TRBJ2-5, with 7 bases lining up with TRBD2. The V gene's germline CDR1 is SEHNR and CDR2 FQNEAQ (reference sequence). J gave up 4 bases and V 5 bases, and 4 bases lay outside the gene matches. This CDR3 has 13 residues. Here the CDR3 reads CASSPPGGETQYF. The CDR3 region has the DNA TGTGCCAGCAGCCCTCCGGGGGGAGAGACCCAGTACTTC.

J is TRBJ2-1 and V is TRBV5-1; D is uncertain. Germline assignment: CDR1 SGHRS and CDR2 YFSETQ. This CDR3 spans 13 amino acids. Deletions cut 3 bases from V and 2 bases from J, with 6 bases between. CDR3 sequence (DNA): TGCGCCAGCAGCTCCTGGACCTACAATGAGCAGTTCTTC. This codes for CASSSWTYNEQFF.

The chain is built from TRBV5-6 and TRBJ1-1; D is ambiguous. The V gene's germline CDR1 is SGHDT and CDR2 YYEEEE. The CDR3 length is 11 residues. V lost 4 bases, J lost 1 base, and 2 bases lay in between. The CDR3 loop reads CASSTNTEAFF. The CDR3 region has the DNA TGTGCCAGCAGCACGAACACTGAAGCTTTCTTT.

This sequence joins TRBV18 and TRBJ2-1; 9 bases line up with TRBD2. Germline V gene sequence: CDR1 KGHSH, CDR2 LQKENI. The CDR3 covers 17 residues. J lost 6 bases, V lost 0 bases, and 9 bases had no gene match. In DNA, the CDR3 is TGTGCCAGCTCACCACCGCTCGGAGCGGGAGGATTCAATGAGCAGTTCTTC. This translates into CASSPPLGAGGFNEQFF.

The J gene is TRBJ1-5, the V gene TRBV6-6; D not resolved. Germline-derived CDR1 and CDR2 are MNHNY and SVGAGI (reference sequence). V lost 2 bases to trimming and J lost 2 bases, with 7 bases between them. This CDR3 has 14 amino acids. The CDR3 spells CASSYEGGNQPQHF. As DNA, the CDR3 is TGTGCCAGCAGTTACGAGGGCGGCAATCAGCCCCAGCATTTT.

The chain joins TRBV19 to TRBJ2-2, with 11 nucleotides matching TRBD1. The CDR3 runs 14 residues. Germline V gene sequence: CDR1 LNHDA, CDR2 SQIVND (reference sequence). With V trimmed by 10 bases and J by 5 bases, 6 bases remained unmatched. The CDR3 spells CATADRGQTGELFF. The CDR3 bases are TGTGCCACCGCGGACAGGGGGCAGACCGGGGAGCTGTTTTTT.

V and J are TRBV27 and TRBJ2-7; 12 nucleotides match TRBD2. The germline V gene has CDR1 MNHEY and CDR2 SMNVEV (reference sequence). With 2 bases clipped from V and 0 bases from J, the junction kept 11 bases outside the gene matches. This CDR3 is 19 amino acids long. This CDR3 reads CASSLSRTSGIPSSYEQYF. Here the CDR3 DNA reads TGTGCCAGCAGTTTAAGTAGGACTAGCGGGATCCCAAGCTCCTACGAGCAGTACTTC.

V usage is TRBV5-1 and J usage is TRBJ2-2; 7 nucleotides line up with TRBD2. J lost 6 bases, V lost 0 bases, and 5 bases had no gene match. Looked up from germline, CDR1 is SGHRS and CDR2 is YFSETQ. The length of the CDR3 is 15 residues. CDR3 sequence: CASSLGLARSGELFF. The CDR3 coding sequence is TGCGCCAGCAGCTTGGGACTAGCAAGATCCGGGGAGCTGTTTTTT.

The chain joins TRBV11-2 to TRBJ2-5; 13 bases line up with TRBD2. CDR1 SGHAT and CDR2 FQNNGV come from the germline V gene. This CDR3 spans 16 amino acids. J was trimmed by 7 bases and V by 5 bases; bases with no gene match: 10. Written as DNA, the CDR3 is TGTGCCAGCAGCGAAGGCGGGACTAGCGGGGCGTGGACCCAGTACTTC. This gives the protein CASSEGGTSGAWTQYF.

The rearrangement joins TRBV19 to TRBJ1-5; 7 nucleotides match TRBD1. The length of the CDR3 is 13 residues. Per the germline V gene, CDR1 is LNHDA and CDR2 is SQIVND (reference sequence). Unmatched junction bases numbered 4, after V lost 6 bases and J lost 5 bases. CDR3 DNA sequence: TGTGCCAGTAGACCGACAGGGTATCAGCCCCAGCATTTT. As protein: CASRPTGYQPQHF. The whole variable domain, remainder taken from reference TRBV19 and TRBJ1-5, is DGGITQSPKYLFRKEGQNVTLSCEQNLNHDAMYWYRQDPGQGLRLIYYSQIVNDFQKGDIAEGYSVSREKKESFPLTVTSAQKNPTAFYLCASRPTGYQPQHFGDGTRLSIL.

This clone was observed a single time. This chain connects TRBV7-8 to TRBJ1-4; 9 nucleotides line up with TRBD1. This CDR3 contains 19 residues. The V segment lost 5 bases and the J segment 0 bases; nucleotides outside the gene matches: 13. Per germline, CDR1 SGHVS and CDR2 FQNEAQ. This CDR3 is CASSLQGAPRLATNEKLFF. CDR3 nucleotides: TGTGCCAGCAGCCTACAGGGGGCGCCGAGATTGGCAACTAATGAAAAACTGTTTTTT.

The chain carries TRBV9 and TRBJ2-4, with 10 bases fitting TRBD1. The V segment lost 3 bases and the J segment 5 bases; nucleotides outside the gene matches: 5. Germline CDR1 is SGDLS and CDR2 is YYNGEE. This CDR3 comprises 15 residues. CDR3 amino acids: CASSASTGGENIQYF. CDR3 DNA: TGTGCCAGCAGCGCGTCGACAGGGGGCGAAAACATTCAGTACTTC.

This chain links TRBV7-2 with TRBJ1-5, with no clear D. The CDR3 has 14 amino acids. The V and J ends lost 2 bases and 4 bases respectively, with 9 bases between them. Germline lookup yields CDR1 SGHTA and CDR2 FQGNSA. Here the CDR3 DNA reads TGTGCCAGCAGCTTATCCCCGGGAAATCAGCCCCAGCATTTT. As protein: CASSLSPGNQPQHF.

This clone occurred once. V is TRBV14 and J is TRBJ1-2; TRBD1 aligns across 8 bases. V lost 2 bases and J lost 4; bases outside the gene matches: 6. The CDR3 covers 15 residues. Germline V gives CDR1 SGHDN, CDR2 FVKESK. The CDR3 DNA reads TGTGCCAGCAGCCAACAGAGGACAGGGAGCTATGGCTACACCTTC. Translation: CASSQQRTGSYGYTF. The full variable domain, rest sourced from reference TRBV14 and TRBJ1-2, is EAGVTQFPSHSVIEKGQTVTLRCDPISGHDNLYWYRRVMGKEIKFLLHFVKESKQDESGMPNNRFLAERTGGTYSTLKVQPAELEDSGVYFCASSQQRTGSYGYTFGSGTRLTVV.

The CDR3 DNA reads TGCGCCAGCAGCGCGGTTCTCATGACAGGGCGAATCTCCTACGAGCAGTACTTC. It is translated as CASSAVLMTGRISYEQYF. The chain recombines TRBV5-1 with TRBJ2-7; 7 nucleotides align to TRBD1. The ends lost 4 bases at V and 0 bases at J; junction bases unmatched: 16. Per the germline V gene, CDR1 is SGHRS and CDR2 is YFSETQ. The CDR3 spans 18 residues.

V and J are TRBV5-4 and TRBJ2-7; D ambiguous. The V gene's germline CDR1 is SGHNT and CDR2 YYREEE (reference sequence). With 0 bases removed from V and 0 bases from J, the gap between germline ends came to 1 base. The CDR3 covers 12 residues. CDR3 loop: CASSLASYEQYF. The CDR3 DNA is TGTGCCAGCAGCTTGGCCTCCTACGAGCAGTACTTC.